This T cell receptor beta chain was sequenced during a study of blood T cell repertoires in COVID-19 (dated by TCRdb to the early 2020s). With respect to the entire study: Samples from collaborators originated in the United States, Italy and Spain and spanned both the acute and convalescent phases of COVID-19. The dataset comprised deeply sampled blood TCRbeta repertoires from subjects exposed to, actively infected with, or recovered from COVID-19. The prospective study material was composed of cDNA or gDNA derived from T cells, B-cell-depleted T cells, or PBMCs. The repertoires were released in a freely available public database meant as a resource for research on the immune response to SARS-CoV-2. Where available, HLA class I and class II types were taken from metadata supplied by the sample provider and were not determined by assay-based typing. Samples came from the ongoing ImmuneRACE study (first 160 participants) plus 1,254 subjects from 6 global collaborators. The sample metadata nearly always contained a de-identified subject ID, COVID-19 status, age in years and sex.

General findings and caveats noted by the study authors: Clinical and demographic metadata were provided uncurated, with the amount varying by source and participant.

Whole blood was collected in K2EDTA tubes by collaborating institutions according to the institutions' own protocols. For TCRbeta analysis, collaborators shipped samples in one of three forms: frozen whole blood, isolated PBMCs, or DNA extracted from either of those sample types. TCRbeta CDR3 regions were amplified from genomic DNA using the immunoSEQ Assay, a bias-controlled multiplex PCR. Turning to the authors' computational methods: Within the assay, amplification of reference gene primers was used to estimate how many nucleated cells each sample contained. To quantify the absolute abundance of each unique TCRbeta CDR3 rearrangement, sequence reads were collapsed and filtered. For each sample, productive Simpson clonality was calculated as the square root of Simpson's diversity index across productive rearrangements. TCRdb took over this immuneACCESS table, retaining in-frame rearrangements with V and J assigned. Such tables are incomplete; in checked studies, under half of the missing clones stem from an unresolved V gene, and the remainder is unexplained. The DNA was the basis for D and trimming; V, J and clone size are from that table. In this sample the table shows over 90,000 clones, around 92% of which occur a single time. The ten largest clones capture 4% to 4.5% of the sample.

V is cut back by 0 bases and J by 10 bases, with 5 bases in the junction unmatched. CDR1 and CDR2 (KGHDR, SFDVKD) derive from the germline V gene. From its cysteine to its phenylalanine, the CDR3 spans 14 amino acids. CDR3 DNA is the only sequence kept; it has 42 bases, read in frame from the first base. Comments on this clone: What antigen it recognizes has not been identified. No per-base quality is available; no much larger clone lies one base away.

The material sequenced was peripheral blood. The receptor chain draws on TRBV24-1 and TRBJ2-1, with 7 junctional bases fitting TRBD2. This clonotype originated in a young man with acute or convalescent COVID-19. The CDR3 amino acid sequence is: CATSDLRGRREQFF. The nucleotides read TGTGCCACCAGTGATTTGCGCGGGAGAAGAGAGCAGTTCTTC.